The entry below gives a single T cell receptor (beta chain) sequence along with its context. The protocol was immunoSEQ multiplex PCR, while the TCRdb copy is restricted to in-frame clones and leaves out a portion. Of approximately 89,000 clones listed, roughly 90% are singletons. These data are taken from a study of T cell responses to AZD1222 COVID-19 vaccine. Germline CDR1 is MDHEN and CDR2 is SYDVKM. The CDR3 runs 15 residues. V shed 5 bases and J 3 bases; nucleotides not matched to a gene: 9. V is TRBV28 and J is TRBJ1-2, with 7 bases identical to TRBD1. This specimen was peripheral blood, taken on day 0 of AZD1222 vaccination. This sequence was found in an adult in good health. CDR3: CASSPIRGRHYGYTF. In DNA, the CDR3 is TGTGCCAGCAGTCCTATTAGGGGGCGCCACTATGGCTACACCTTC.